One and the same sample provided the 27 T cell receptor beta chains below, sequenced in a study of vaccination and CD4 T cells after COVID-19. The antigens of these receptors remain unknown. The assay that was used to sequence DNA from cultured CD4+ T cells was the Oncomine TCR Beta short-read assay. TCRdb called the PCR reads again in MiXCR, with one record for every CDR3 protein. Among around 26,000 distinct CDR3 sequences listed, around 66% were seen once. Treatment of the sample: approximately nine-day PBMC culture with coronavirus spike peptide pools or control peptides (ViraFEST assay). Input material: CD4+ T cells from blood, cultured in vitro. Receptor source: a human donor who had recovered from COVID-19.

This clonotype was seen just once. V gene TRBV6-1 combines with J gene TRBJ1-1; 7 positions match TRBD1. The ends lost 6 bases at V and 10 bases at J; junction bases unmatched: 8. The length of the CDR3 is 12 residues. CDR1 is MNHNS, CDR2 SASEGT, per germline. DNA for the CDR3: TGTGCCAGCAGCTCCGACAGGGATTCAGCTTTCTTT. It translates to CASSSDRDSAFF.

The CDR3 DNA follows: TGTGCCAGCTCAGCGGGACAGGGGACCGGGGAGCTGTTTTTT. Translated: CASSAGQGTGELFF. The chain joins TRBV18 to TRBJ2-2; 10 nucleotides match TRBD1. The CDR3 is 14 residues long. Germline CDR1 is KGHSH and CDR2 is LQKENI. The V segment lost 5 bases and the J segment 5 bases; nucleotides outside the gene matches: 2.

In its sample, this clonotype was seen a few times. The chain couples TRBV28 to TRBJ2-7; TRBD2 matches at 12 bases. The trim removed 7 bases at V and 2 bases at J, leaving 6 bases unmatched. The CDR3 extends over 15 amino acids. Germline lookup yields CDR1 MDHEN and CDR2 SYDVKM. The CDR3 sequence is CASTTTSGRTYEQYF. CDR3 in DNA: TGTGCCAGCACCACCACTAGCGGGAGGACCTACGAGCAGTACTTC. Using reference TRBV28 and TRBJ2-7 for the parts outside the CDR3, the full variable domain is DVKVTQSSRYLVKRTGEKVFLECVQDMDHENMFWYRQDPGLGLRLIYFSYDVKMKEKGDIPEGYSVSREKKERFSLILESASTNQTSMYLCASTTTSGRTYEQYFGPGTRLTVT.

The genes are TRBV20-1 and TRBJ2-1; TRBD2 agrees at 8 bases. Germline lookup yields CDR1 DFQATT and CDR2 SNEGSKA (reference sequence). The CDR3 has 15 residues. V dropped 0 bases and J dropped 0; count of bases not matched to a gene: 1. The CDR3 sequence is CSARDSGVSYNEQFF. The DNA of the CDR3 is TGCAGTGCTAGAGATAGCGGGGTCTCCTACAATGAGCAGTTCTTC.

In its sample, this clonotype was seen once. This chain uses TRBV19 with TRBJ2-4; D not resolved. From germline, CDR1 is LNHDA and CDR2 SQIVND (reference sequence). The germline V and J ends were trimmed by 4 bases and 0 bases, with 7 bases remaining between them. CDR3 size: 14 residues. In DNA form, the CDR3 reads TGTGCCAGTAGTACCGTTGTAGCCAAAAACATTCAGTACTTC. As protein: CASSTVVAKNIQYF.

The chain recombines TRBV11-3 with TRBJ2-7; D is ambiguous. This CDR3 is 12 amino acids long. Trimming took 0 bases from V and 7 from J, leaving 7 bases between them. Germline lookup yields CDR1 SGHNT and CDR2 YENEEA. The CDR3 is CASSLEEGEQYF. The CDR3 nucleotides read TGTGCCAGCAGCTTAGAGGAAGGTGAGCAGTACTTC.

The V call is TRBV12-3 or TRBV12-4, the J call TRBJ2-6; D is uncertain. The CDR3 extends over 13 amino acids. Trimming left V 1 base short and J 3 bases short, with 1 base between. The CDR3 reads CASSLGGANVLTF. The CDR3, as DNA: TGTGCCAGCAGTTTAGGTGGGGCCAACGTCCTGACTTTC.

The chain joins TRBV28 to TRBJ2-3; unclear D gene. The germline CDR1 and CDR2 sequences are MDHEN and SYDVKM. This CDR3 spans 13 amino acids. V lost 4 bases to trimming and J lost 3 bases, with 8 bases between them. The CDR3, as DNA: TGTGCCAGCAGTTCGGACCTAACAGATACGCAGTATTTT. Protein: CASSSDLTDTQYF.

CDR3 residues: CASSPNGVRTGELFF. CDR3 nucleotide sequence: TGTGCCAGCAGCCCTAATGGGGTACGCACCGGGGAGCTGTTTTTT. This chain uses TRBV7-9 with TRBJ2-2; no clear D. Trimming cost V 5 bases and J 4 bases, with 14 bases left between them. Germline V CDR1 and CDR2: SEHNR, FQNEAQ (reference sequence). This CDR3 is 15 amino acids long.

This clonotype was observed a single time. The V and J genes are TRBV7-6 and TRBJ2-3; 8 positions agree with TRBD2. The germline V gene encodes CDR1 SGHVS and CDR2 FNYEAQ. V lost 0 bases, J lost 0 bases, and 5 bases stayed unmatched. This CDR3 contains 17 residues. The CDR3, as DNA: TGTGCCAGCAGCTTAGCCCCAGCGGGGGCTAGCACAGATACGCAGTATTTT. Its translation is CASSLAPAGASTDTQYF.

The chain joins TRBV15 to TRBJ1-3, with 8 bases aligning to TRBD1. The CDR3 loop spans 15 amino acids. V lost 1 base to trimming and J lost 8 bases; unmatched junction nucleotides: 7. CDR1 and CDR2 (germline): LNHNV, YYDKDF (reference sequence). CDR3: CATSRAQQGGYTIYF. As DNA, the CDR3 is TGTGCCACCAGCAGAGCACAACAGGGGGGATACACCATATATTTT. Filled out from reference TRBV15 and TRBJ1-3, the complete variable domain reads DAMVIQNPRYQVTQFGKPVTLSCSQTLNHNVMYWYQQKSSQAPKLLFHYYDKDFNNEADTPDNFQSRRPNTSFCFLDIRSPGLGDTAMYLCATSRAQQGGYTIYFGEGSWLTVV.

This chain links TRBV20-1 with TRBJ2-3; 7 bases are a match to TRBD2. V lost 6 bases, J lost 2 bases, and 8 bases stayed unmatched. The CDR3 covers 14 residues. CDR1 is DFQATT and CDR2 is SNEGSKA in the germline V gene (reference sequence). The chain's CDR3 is CSAYSGPLTDTQYF. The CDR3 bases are TGCAGTGCCTATAGCGGGCCCCTCACAGATACGCAGTATTTT.

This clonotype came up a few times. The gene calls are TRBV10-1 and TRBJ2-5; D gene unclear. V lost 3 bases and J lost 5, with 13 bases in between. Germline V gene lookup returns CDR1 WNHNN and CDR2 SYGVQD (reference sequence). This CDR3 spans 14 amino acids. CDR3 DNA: TGCGCCAGCAGTGAACGGCGTTTTGGGGAGACCCAGTACTTC. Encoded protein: CASSERRFGETQYF.

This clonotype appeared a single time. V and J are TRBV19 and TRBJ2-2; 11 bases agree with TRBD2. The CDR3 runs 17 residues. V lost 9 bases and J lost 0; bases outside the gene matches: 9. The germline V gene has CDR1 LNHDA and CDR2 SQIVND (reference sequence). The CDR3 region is CASRIGLAGPNTGELFF. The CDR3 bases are TGTGCCAGCCGAATAGGACTAGCGGGTCCGAACACCGGGGAGCTGTTTTTT.

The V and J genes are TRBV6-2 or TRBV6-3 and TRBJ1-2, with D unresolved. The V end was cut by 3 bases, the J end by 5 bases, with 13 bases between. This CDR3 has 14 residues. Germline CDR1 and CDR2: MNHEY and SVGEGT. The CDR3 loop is CASSYGGPTYGYTF. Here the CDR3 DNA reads TGTGCCAGCAGTTATGGAGGGCCAACTTATGGCTACACCTTC.

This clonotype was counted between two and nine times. The CDR3 DNA is TGTGCCAGCAGTCAATTAACAGGGGGCGGCTATGGCTACACCTTC. Translating gives CASSQLTGGGYGYTF. This chain links TRBV6-1 with TRBJ1-2, with 9 bases aligning to TRBD1. CDR1 and CDR2 from the germline V gene are MNHNS and SASEGT. The junction had 8 bases not matched to a gene; V was cut back by 5 bases and J by 4 bases. The CDR3 totals 15 residues.

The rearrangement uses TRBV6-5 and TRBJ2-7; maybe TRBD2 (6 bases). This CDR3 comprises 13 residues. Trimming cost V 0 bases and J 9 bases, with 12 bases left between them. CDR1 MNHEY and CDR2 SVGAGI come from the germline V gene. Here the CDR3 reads CASSYSRQGGQYF. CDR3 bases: TGTGCCAGCAGTTACTCGAGGCAGGGAGGGCAGTACTTC.

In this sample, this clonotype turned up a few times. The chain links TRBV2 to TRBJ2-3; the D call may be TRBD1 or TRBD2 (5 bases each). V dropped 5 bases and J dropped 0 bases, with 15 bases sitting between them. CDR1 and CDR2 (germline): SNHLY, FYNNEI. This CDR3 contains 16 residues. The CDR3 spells CASSSTVGVSTDTQYF. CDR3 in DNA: TGTGCCAGCAGTTCGACCGTGGGGGTCAGCACAGATACGCAGTATTTT.

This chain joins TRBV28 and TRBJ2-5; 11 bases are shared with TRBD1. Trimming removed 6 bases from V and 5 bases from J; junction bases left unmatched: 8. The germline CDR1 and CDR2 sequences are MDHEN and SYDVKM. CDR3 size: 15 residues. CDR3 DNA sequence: TGTGCCAGCAGCCCAATCGGACAGGGGGCGGAGACCCAGTACTTC. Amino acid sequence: CASSPIGQGAETQYF.

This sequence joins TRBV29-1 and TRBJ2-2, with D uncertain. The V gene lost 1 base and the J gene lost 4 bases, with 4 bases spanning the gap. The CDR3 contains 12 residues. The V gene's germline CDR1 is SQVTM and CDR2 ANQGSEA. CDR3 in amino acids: CSVEGSTGELFF. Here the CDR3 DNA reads TGCAGCGTTGAAGGGAGCACCGGGGAGCTGTTTTTT.

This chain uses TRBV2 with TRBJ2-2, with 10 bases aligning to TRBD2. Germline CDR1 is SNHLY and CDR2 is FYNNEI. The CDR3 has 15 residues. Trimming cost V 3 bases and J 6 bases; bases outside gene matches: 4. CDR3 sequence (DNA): TGTGCCAGCAGTGATTGGCTAGCGGGAGCCGGGGAGCTGTTTTTT. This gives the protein CASSDWLAGAGELFF. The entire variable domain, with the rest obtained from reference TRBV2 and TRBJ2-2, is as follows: EPEVTQTPSHQVTQMGQEVILRCVPISNHLYFYWYRQILGQKVEFLVSFYNNEISEKSEIFDDQFSVERPDGSNFTLKIRSTKLEDSAMYFCASSDWLAGAGELFFGEGSRLTVL.

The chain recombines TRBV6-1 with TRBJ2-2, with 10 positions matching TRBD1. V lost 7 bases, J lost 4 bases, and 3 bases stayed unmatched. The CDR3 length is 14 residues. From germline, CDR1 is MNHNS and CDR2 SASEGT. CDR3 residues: CASNRDRGTGELFF. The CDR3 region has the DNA TGTGCCAGCAACCGGGACAGGGGCACCGGGGAGCTGTTTTTT.

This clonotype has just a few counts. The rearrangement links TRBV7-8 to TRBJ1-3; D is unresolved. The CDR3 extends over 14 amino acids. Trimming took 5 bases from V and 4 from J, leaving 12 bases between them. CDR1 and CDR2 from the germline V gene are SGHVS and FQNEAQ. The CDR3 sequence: CASSPGEWGNTIYF. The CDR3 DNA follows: TGTGCCAGCAGCCCCGGAGAGTGGGGAAACACCATATATTTT. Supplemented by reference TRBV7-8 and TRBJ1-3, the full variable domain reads GAGVSQSPRYKVAKRGQDVALRCDPISGHVSLFWYQQALGQGPEFLTYFQNEAQLDKSGLPSDRFFAERPEGSVSTLKIQRTQQEDSAVYLCASSPGEWGNTIYFGEGSWLTVV.

CDR3 coding DNA: TGTGCCAGCAGCTTCTTTTTATGGGGGGCTGGGGCCAACGTCCTGACTTTC. This codes for CASSFFLWGAGANVLTF. The gene calls are TRBV7-2 and TRBJ2-6; D is possibly TRBD2 (6 bases). The germline V and J ends were trimmed by 3 bases and 2 bases, with 14 bases remaining between them. The CDR3 spans 17 residues. Germline CDR1 and CDR2: SGHTA and FQGNSA.

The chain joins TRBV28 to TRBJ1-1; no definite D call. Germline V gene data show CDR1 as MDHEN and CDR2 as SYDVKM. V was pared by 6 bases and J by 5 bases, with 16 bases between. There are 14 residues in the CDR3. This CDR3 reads CASSKDPTRTEAFF. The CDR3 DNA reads TGTGCCAGCAGCAAGGACCCCACCAGGACTGAAGCTTTCTTT. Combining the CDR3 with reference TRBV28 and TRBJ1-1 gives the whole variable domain DVKVTQSSRYLVKRTGEKVFLECVQDMDHENMFWYRQDPGLGLRLIYFSYDVKMKEKGDIPEGYSVSREKKERFSLILESASTNQTSMYLCASSKDPTRTEAFFGQGTRLTVV.

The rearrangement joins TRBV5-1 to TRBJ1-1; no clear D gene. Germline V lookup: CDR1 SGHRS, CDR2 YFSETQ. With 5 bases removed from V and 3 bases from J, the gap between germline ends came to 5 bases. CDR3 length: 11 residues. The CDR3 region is CASRADTEAFF. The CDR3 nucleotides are TGCGCCAGCAGGGCAGACACTGAAGCTTTCTTT.

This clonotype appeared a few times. This chain's CDR3 is CASSPRTGELFF. CDR3 nucleotide sequence: TGTGCCAGCAGCCCGAGGACCGGGGAGCTGTTTTTT. This chain links TRBV7-8 with TRBJ2-2; no clear D. Germline-derived CDR1 and CDR2 are SGHVS and FQNEAQ. The CDR3 is 12 amino acids. V lost 5 bases to trimming and J lost 5 bases, with 6 bases between them.